Here is one T cell receptor beta chain with its context. Its antigen is undetermined. This sample is drawn from a study of T cell responses to AZD1222 COVID-19 vaccine. Study background: Second-dose recipients at about 4 or about 12 weeks were treated as one pooled group.

Whole-study findings and limits: It should be noted that donors were predominantly white British and more often female, and clonal diversity was possibly underestimated. Across the whole spike, CD4 TCRs peaked at regions 160-218 and 743-854. Breadth and depth of Spike-specific TCRs rose after two AZD1222 doses.

The CDR3 has 14 amino acids. Germline V gives CDR1 LGHDT, CDR2 YNNKEL (reference sequence). V shed 2 bases and J shed 6 bases, with 14 bases lying between them. Some clones are missing from TCRdb's copy, which holds only in-frame ones; the method was immunoSEQ multiplex PCR. The sample holds tens of thousands of clones; around four fifths are singletons and the top ten take 5% to 6%. The receptor was derived from an adult in good health. This rearrangement joins TRBV3-1 (or the pseudogene TRBV3-2) to TRBJ2-7; possibly TRBD2 for D (6 bases). This specimen consisted of peripheral blood, obtained on day 0 of AZD1222 vaccination. The CDR3 DNA reads as TGTGCCAGCAGCCAACTGGAGGGTGAGGGCGAGCAGTACTTC. It is translated as CASSQLEGEGEQYF.